This T cell receptor (beta chain) was sequenced during a study of T cell responses to AZD1222 COVID-19 vaccine. Findings and limits, study-wide: Donors, mostly white British, included more females; clonal diversity was possibly underestimated.

This clone was picked up one time. Its specificity is not known. Trimming took off 0 bases at V and 6 bases at J, with 15 bases between the two ends. Germline V lookup: CDR1 LNHNV, CDR2 YYDKDF (reference sequence). The CDR3 length is 16 residues. Method: immunoSEQ multiplex PCR; TCRdb's copy keeps in-frame clones and lacks some. The repertoire includes about 130,000 clones, around 90% of them detected once, and 7.6% sits in the top ten. Specimen: peripheral blood, collected on day 0 of AZD1222 vaccination. The source is an adult in good health. The chain recombines TRBV15 with TRBJ2-1; perhaps TRBD2 as D (6 bases). DNA for the CDR3: TGTGCCACCAGCAGAGATCGGGAGAGAGGGGTCAATGAGCAGTTCTTC. Translated: CATSRDRERGVNEQFF.